These 16 T cell receptor beta chains originate from one sample sequenced in a study of T cell changes during pregnancy in multiple sclerosis. Profiled with immunoSEQ multiplex PCR; TCRdb holds only in-frame clones, not every one. The sample has 57,000 or so clones; nearly 90% are singletons. Here the sequenced sample was peripheral blood, taken in the first trimester of pregnancy. These receptors all come from a female donor with multiple sclerosis, enrolled in a pregnancy study.

The J gene is TRBJ1-3, the V gene TRBV6-5; possibly TRBD1 for D (6 bases). V was pared by 5 bases and J by 4 bases, with 6 bases between. The CDR3 runs 12 residues. Germline-derived CDR1 and CDR2 are MNHEY and SVGAGI. The CDR3 loop is CASSGQGNTIYF. The DNA of the CDR3 is TGTGCCAGCAGTGGACAGGGAAACACCATATATTTT.

The V gene is TRBV4-1, the J gene TRBJ2-1; a weak D match, TRBD2 (5 bases). This CDR3 region has 15 residues. From germline, CDR1 is MGHRA and CDR2 YSYEKL. V lost 1 base and J 0 bases, leaving 7 bases between the germline ends. DNA for the CDR3: TGCGCCAGCAGCCAAGGGAGGCCCTCCTACAATGAGCAGTTCTTC. Translating it yields CASSQGRPSYNEQFF.

The V and J genes are TRBV4-2 and TRBJ1-2; the D gene is possibly TRBD1 (6 bases). The V and J ends lost 1 base and 5 bases respectively, with 17 bases between them. There are 16 residues in the CDR3. The germline gives CDR1 LGHNA, CDR2 YNFKEQ. In DNA, the CDR3 is TGTGCCAGCAGCCAAGCCTGGACAGAAAAACCTTATGGCTACACCTTC. Translation: CASSQAWTEKPYGYTF.

V gene TRBV4-1 combines with J gene TRBJ1-2, with D uncertain. V shed 1 base and J shed 4 bases, with 13 bases lying between them. Looked up from germline, CDR1 is MGHRA and CDR2 is YSYEKL. CDR3 size: 15 residues. CDR3 sequence (DNA): TGCGCCAGCAGCCAAGCCGCACCAGGAATCTATGGCTACACCTTC. Its protein product is CASSQAAPGIYGYTF.

In this sample, this clone turned up once. The chain couples TRBV7-9 to TRBJ2-1; 8 nucleotides align to TRBD1. CDR3 size: 15 residues. Per germline, CDR1 SEHNR and CDR2 FQNEAQ (reference sequence). Germline trimming cut 4 bases from V and 7 bases from J; bases unmatched to any gene: 9. The CDR3 here is CASSSPDREWNEQFF. The CDR3 coding sequence is TGTGCCAGCAGCTCGCCGGACAGGGAGTGGAATGAGCAGTTCTTC.

The CDR3 DNA follows: TGTGCCAGCAGCAGAGGGACAGGGATCAATGCCGAAAAACTGTTTTTT. Translation: CASSRGTGINAEKLFF. The genes are TRBV9 and TRBJ1-4; TRBD1 matches at 9 bases. This CDR3 is built from 16 residues. Germline trimming cut 4 bases from V and 8 bases from J; bases unmatched to any gene: 12. CDR1 and CDR2 from the germline V gene are SGDLS and YYNGEE. Full variable domain (missing parts from reference TRBV9 and TRBJ1-4): DSGVTQTPKHLITATGQRVTLRCSPRSGDLSVYWYQQSLDQGLQFLIQYYNGEERAKGNILERFSAQQFPDLHSELNLSSLELGDSALYFCASSRGTGINAEKLFFGSGTQLSVL.

The chain combines TRBV7-9 with TRBJ1-2, with 8 bases identical to TRBD1. The CDR3 contains 14 residues. V was clipped by 6 bases and J by 0 bases; unmatched bases: 3. Germline CDR1 is SEHNR and CDR2 is FQNEAQ (reference sequence). DNA for the CDR3: TGTGCCAGCAGTGGACAGGGTTCTAACTATGGCTACACCTTC. Its protein product is CASSGQGSNYGYTF.

The CDR3 is CAIRTVMNTEAFF. Here the CDR3 DNA reads TGTGCCATCAGGACTGTTATGAACACTGAAGCTTTCTTT. The chain uses TRBV10-3 and TRBJ1-1; D not resolved. Deletions cut 6 bases from V and 0 bases from J, with 8 bases between. The CDR3 is made up of 13 amino acids. The germline CDR1 and CDR2 sequences are ENHRY and SYGVKD.

This sequence joins TRBV9 and TRBJ1-5, with D unclear. V lost 0 bases, J lost 7 bases, and 8 bases lay in between. Germline assignment: CDR1 SGDLS and CDR2 YYNGEE. The CDR3 is made up of 13 amino acids. The CDR3 reads CASSVDGEQPQHF. CDR3 bases: TGTGCCAGCAGCGTAGATGGGGAGCAGCCCCAGCATTTT.

The rearrangement links TRBV9 to TRBJ2-7; 7 positions match TRBD2. Germline V gene data show CDR1 as SGDLS and CDR2 as YYNGEE. This CDR3 has 14 residues. Germline trimming cut 4 bases from V and 3 bases from J; bases unmatched to any gene: 7. CDR3 loop: CASSPRDYLYEQYF. CDR3 nucleotide sequence: TGTGCCAGCAGCCCAAGGGACTACCTCTACGAGCAGTACTTC. The full variable domain, with the rest looked up from reference TRBV9 and TRBJ2-7, is DSGVTQTPKHLITATGQRVTLRCSPRSGDLSVYWYQQSLDQGLQFLIQYYNGEERAKGNILERFSAQQFPDLHSELNLSSLELGDSALYFCASSPRDYLYEQYFGPGTRLTVT.

The chain is built from TRBV10-3 and TRBJ2-6, with TRBD1 as a possible D gene (5 bases). CDR3 length: 14 amino acids. Trimming took 6 bases from V and 0 from J, leaving 6 bases between them. The germline V gene encodes CDR1 ENHRY and CDR2 SYGVKD. CDR3 bases: TGTGCCATCAGAGGGGCCTCTGGGGCCAACGTCCTGACTTTC. Its translation is CAIRGASGANVLTF.

The J gene is TRBJ2-7, the V gene TRBV6-5, with a weak D call TRBD2 (6 bases). Germline-derived CDR1 and CDR2 are MNHEY and SVGAGI. V was cut by 2 bases and J by 0 bases, with 8 bases left in between. The CDR3 is made up of 14 amino acids. The CDR3 region has the DNA TGTGCCAGCAGTTACGGGACTTTCTCCTACGAGCAGTACTTC. Its translation: CASSYGTFSYEQYF.

The V gene is TRBV5-1, the J gene TRBJ2-1, with a tentative D call TRBD1 (6 bases). CDR1 is SGHRS and CDR2 is YFSETQ in the germline V gene. The germline V and J ends were trimmed by 1 base and 0 bases, with 14 bases remaining between them. The CDR3 consists of 17 residues. CDR3 sequence (DNA): TGCGCCAGCAGCTTGACCTTCCTACAGGGCTCCTACAATGAGCAGTTCTTC. It is translated as CASSLTFLQGSYNEQFF.

V is TRBV19 and J is TRBJ2-1; D not certain. The length of the CDR3 is 16 residues. The germline CDR1 and CDR2 sequences are LNHDA and SQIVND (reference sequence). Trimming shortened V by 1 base and J by 0 bases, and 10 bases separated the two germline ends. CDR3 DNA sequence: TGTGCCAGTAGTATAGCCAGGCTGGGCTCCTACAATGAGCAGTTCTTC. As protein: CASSIARLGSYNEQFF.

The V call is TRBV5-6, the J call TRBJ2-3; 14 nucleotides line up with TRBD2. J lost 5 bases, V lost 4 bases, and 3 bases had no gene match. This CDR3 spans 15 amino acids. Per germline, CDR1 SGHDT and CDR2 YYEEEE. As DNA, the CDR3 is TGTGCCAGCAGCCCGGGACTAGCGGGAGTAGATACGCAGTATTTT. Amino acid sequence: CASSPGLAGVDTQYF.

The chain employs TRBV19 and TRBJ2-1; 7 bases match TRBD2. V gave up 3 bases and J gave up 2 bases; unmatched junction bases: 7. CDR3 length: 16 residues. Germline V gene sequence: CDR1 LNHDA, CDR2 SQIVND (reference sequence). CDR3 amino acids: CASSIVNSGPYNEQFF. CDR3 in DNA: TGTGCCAGTAGTATCGTGAATAGCGGGCCCTACAATGAGCAGTTCTTC.